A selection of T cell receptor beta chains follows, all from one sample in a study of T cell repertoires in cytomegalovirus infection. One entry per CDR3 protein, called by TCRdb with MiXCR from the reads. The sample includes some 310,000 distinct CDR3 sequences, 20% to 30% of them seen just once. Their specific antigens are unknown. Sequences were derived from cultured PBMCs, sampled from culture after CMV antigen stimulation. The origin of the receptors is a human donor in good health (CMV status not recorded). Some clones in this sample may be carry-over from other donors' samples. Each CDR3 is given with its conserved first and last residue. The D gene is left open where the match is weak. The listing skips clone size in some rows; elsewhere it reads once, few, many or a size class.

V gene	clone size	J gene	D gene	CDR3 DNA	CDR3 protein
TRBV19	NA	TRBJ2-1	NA	TGTGCCACCTCGGACCGGGAAAACGAGCAGTTCTTC	CATSDRENEQFF
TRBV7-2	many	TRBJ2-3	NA	TGTGCCAGCAGCGACAGAGCTAGCACAGATACGCAGTATTTT	CASSDRASTDTQYF
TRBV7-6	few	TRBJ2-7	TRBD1	TGTGCCAGCAGCTTAGCCCCGGGACAGGGTACGACCGAGCAGTACTTC	CASSLAPGQGTTEQYF
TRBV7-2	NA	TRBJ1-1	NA	TGTGCCAGCAGCGAGATCAGGGTGTTAGTCGCCACTGAAGCTTTCTTT	CASSEIRVLVATEAFF
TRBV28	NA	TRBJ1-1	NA	TGTGCCAGCAGACAGGGTAGGCGTACTGAAGCTTTCTTT	CASRQGRRTEAFF
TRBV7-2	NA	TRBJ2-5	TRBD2	TGTGCCAGCAGTCCTAGCGGGAGAGAGACCCAGTACTTC	CASSPSGRETQYF
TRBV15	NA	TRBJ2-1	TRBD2	TGTGCCACCAGCAGAGAGGGCGGGAGGGCCCACAATGAGCAGTTCTTC	CATSREGGRAHNEQFF
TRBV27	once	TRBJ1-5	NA	TGTGCCAGCAGAGACAGATTCAATCAGCCCCAGCATTTT	CASRDRFNQPQHF
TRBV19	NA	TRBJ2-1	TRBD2	TGTGCCAGTAGTATAGCTAGCGGGAAGGCCAATGAGCAGTTCTTC	CASSIASGKANEQFF
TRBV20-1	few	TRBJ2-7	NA	TGCAGTGCTAGGCTTCCGGACAGAAGGGCCACCTACGAGCAGTACTTC	CSARLPDRRATYEQYF
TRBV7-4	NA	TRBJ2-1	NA	TGTGCCAGCAGCTTCCCCCCAGGGTGGAGCTCCTACAATGAGCAGTTCTTC	CASSFPPGWSSYNEQFF
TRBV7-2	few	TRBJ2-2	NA	TGTGCCAGCAGCTTAGGTGCGGGCTACACCGGGGAGCTGTTTTTT	CASSLGAGYTGELFF
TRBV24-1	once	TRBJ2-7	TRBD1	TGTGCCACCAGTGAAGTAAAACGGCGGGACAGGGGCCACTCGTGGGAGCAGTACTTC	CATSEVKRRDRGHSWEQYF
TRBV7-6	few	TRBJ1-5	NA	TGTGCCAGCAGCTTAGCGCCGTTGGGAATTGGCAATCAGCCCCAGCATTTT	CASSLAPLGIGNQPQHF
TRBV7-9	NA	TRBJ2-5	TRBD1	TGTGCCAGCAGCTCTGGGGACAGGGGGTTTCTCGCGACCCAGTACTTC	CASSSGDRGFLATQYF
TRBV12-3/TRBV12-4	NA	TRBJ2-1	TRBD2	TGTGCCAGCAGTTTAGGGGGAGGGATTGGGAAGGCGTCTACAGATGAGCAGTTCTTC	CASSLGGGIGKASTDEQFF
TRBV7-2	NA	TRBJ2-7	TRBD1	TGTGCCAGCCGGAGTCCGGGACAGGGCTCGTATGAGCAGTACTTC	CASRSPGQGSYEQYF
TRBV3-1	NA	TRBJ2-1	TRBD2	TGTGCCAGCAGCCAAGATCAGGGTCGGGGGGTCTCCTACAATGAGCAGTTCTTC	CASSQDQGRGVSYNEQFF
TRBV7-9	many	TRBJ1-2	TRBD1	TGTGCCAGCAGCACCAGGACAGGTTATTATGGCTACACCTTC	CASSTRTGYYGYTF
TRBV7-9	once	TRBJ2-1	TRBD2	TGTGCCAGCAGGCACCCGGGACTAGCGGGAGGGCCCCATGAGCAGTTCTTC	CASRHPGLAGGPHEQFF
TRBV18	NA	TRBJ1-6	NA	TGTGCCAGCTCAACGGGGGATGATTCACCCCTCCACTTT	CASSTGDDSPLHF
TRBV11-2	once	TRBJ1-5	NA	TGTGCCAGCAGCTTAGATCTGGGCAATCAGCCCCAGCATTTT	CASSLDLGNQPQHF
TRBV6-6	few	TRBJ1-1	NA	TGTGCCAGCAGTTACGCCCGCCAGGGGATGAACACTGAAGCTTTCTTT	CASSYARQGMNTEAFF
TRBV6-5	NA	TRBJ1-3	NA	TGTGCCAGCAGGAGGGACGGACTCTCTGGAAACACCATATATTTT	CASRRDGLSGNTIYF
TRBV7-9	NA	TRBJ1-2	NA	TGTGCCAGCAGCTTAGCGCTGCGGGCGGATGGCTACACCTTC	CASSLALRADGYTF
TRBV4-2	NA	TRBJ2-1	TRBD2	TGTGCCAGCAGCCAAAGGCCCCTACGTAGCGGGGAGATCGGTGAGCAGTTCTTC	CASSQRPLRSGEIGEQFF
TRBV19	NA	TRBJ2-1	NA	TGTGCCAGTAGTATATACTTTCTGGGGGGCCGAGGCAATGAGCAGTTCTTC	CASSIYFLGGRGNEQFF
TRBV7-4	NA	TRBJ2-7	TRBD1	TGTGCCAGCAGCCCAAGACAGGGTGAGGTGCAGTACTTC	CASSPRQGEVQYF
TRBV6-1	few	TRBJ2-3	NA	TGTGCCAGCAGTGAAGTGGGGACTCTTACGCAGTATTTT	CASSEVGTLTQYF
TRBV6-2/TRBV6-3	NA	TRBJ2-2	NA	TGTGCCAGCAGTCCCCCCGGGGGTTACACCGGGGAGCTGTTTTTT	CASSPPGGYTGELFF
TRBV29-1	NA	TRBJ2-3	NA	TGCAGCGTTGAAGATACATCCAGCACAGATACGCAGTATTTT	CSVEDTSSTDTQYF
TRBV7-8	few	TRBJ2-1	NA	TGTGCCAGCAGACGCACCCAGGTGACCCACAATGAGCAGTTCTTC	CASRRTQVTHNEQFF
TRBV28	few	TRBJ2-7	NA	TGTGCCAGCAGTTTAGACGGGCCCTACGAGCAGTACTTC	CASSLDGPYEQYF
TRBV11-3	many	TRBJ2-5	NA	TGTGCCAGCAGCGTAGACAGGAGGGAGACCCAGTACTTC	CASSVDRRETQYF
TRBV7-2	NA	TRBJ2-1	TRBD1	TGTGCCAGCAGCTTAGTTCCGGGACAGGGGTACAATGAGCAGTTCTTC	CASSLVPGQGYNEQFF
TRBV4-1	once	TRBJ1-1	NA	TGCGCCAGCAGCCAGAGGGTGAACACTGAAGCTTTCTTT	CASSQRVNTEAFF
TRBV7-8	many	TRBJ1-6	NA	TGTGCCAGCAGCATCGACACCCGCTATAATTCACCCCTCCACTTT	CASSIDTRYNSPLHF
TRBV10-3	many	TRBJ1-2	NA	TGTGCCATCGGGGGGGAGGGGAGTCCTGGCTACACCTTC	CAIGGEGSPGYTF
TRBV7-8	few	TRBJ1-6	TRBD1	TGTGCCAGCAGCTTGCTCGGGACAGAAAATTCACCCCTCCACTTT	CASSLLGTENSPLHF
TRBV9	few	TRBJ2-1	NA	TGTGCCAGCAGCTTTTCCGGGATCACCGCCTCTAATGAGCAGTTCTTC	CASSFSGITASNEQFF
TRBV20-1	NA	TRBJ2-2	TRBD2	TGCAGTGCTAGGCCAACTAGCGGGAGTTACACCGGGGAGCTGTTTTTT	CSARPTSGSYTGELFF
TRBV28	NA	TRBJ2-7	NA	TGTGCCAGCAGTTTAAAGGAGCAACAGTACTTC	CASSLKEQQYF
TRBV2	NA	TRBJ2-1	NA	TGTGCCAGCAAAGTGCGGTACAATGAGCAGTTCTTC	CASKVRYNEQFF
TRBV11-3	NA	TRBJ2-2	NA	TGTGCCAGCAGCCCCCCAGACCACGGGGAGCTGTTTTTT	CASSPPDHGELFF
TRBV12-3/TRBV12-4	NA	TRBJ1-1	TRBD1	TGTGCCAGCAGTTCGTGGGACAGGAACACTGAAGCTTTCTTT	CASSSWDRNTEAFF
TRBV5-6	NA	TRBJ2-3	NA	TGTGCCAGCAGCTTTTCGGCCAGGAGTAGCACAGATACGCAGTATTTT	CASSFSARSSTDTQYF
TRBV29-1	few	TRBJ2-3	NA	TGCAGCGTGGATGGGAGTGGCGGGAGCACAGATACGCAGTATTTT	CSVDGSGGSTDTQYF
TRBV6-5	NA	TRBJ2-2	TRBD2	TGTGCCAGCAGGCGACTAGCGGGATTCACCGGGGAGCTGTTTTTT	CASRRLAGFTGELFF
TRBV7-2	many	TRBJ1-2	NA	TGTGCCAGCAGTCAGAGGGGGGGCTATGGCTACACCTTC	CASSQRGGYGYTF
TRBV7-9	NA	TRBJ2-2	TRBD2	TGTGCCAGCAGCTTTGGATCGGGAGGGCCGGGCGGGGAGCTGTTTTTT	CASSFGSGGPGGELFF
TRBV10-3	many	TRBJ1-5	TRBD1	TGTGCCATCAGTGAAGGGACAGGGGATCAGCCCCAGCATTTT	CAISEGTGDQPQHF
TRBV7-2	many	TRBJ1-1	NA	TGTGCCAGCAGCTTCGACACATCGAACACTGAAGCTTTCTTT	CASSFDTSNTEAFF
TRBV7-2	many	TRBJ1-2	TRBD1	TGTGCCAGCAGCTTTTCAGGGGGGAATACCTATGGCTACACCTTC	CASSFSGGNTYGYTF
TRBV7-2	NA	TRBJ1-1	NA	TGTGCCAGCAGCTTACCACAGGGAGAAGCTTTCTTT	CASSLPQGEAFF